The T cell receptor (beta chain) described here comes from a study of blood T cell repertoires in COVID-19. Study overall: The samples span acute and convalescent COVID-19 from the United States, Italy and Spain.

In the original workflow: Amplification of reference gene primers provided the estimated nucleated cell counts. The data were produced by immunoSEQ multiplex PCR, yet TCRdb's version contains in-frame clones alone and is incomplete. From that table come the V and J calls and clone size; the DNA was used to work out D and trimming. Found here are about 49,000 clones, around 87% of them singletons; the top ten hold around 2.2%. The trim removed 6 bases at V and 5 bases at J, leaving 10 bases unmatched. From germline, CDR1 is ENHRY and CDR2 SYGVKD. CDR3 length: 15 amino acids. A Seattle source enrolled patients during active infection and followed them longitudinally.

This clonotype originated in a woman aged 80 or over with COVID-19, enrolled during active disease. The chain recombines TRBV10-3 with TRBJ2-3; TRBD2 matches at 8 bases. The specimen was peripheral blood. CDR3 residues: CAISGGAGSVDTQYF. The DNA of the CDR3 is TGTGCCATCAGCGGGGGGGCGGGATCGGTAGATACGCAGTATTTT.